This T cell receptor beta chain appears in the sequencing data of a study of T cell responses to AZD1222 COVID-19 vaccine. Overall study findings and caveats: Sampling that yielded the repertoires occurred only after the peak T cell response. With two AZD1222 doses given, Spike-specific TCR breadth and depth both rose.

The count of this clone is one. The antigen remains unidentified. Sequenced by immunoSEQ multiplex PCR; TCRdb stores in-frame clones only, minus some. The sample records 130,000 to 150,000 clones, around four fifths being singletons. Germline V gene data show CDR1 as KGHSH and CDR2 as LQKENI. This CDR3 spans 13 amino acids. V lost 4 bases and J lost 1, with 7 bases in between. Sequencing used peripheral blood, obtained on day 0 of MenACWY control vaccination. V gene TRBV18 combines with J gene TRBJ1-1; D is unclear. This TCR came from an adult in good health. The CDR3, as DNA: TGTGCCAGCTCACAAAATAAGAACACTGAAGCTTTCTTT. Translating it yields CASSQNKNTEAFF.